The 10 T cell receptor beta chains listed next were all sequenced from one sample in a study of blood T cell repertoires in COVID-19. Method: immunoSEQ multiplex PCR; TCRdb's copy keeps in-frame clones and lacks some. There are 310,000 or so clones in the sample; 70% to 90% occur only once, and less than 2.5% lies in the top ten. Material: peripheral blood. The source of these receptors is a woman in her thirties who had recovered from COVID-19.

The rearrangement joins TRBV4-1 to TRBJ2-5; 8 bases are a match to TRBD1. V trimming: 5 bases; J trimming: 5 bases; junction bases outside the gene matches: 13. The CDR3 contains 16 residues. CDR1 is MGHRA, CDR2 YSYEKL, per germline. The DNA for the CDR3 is TGCGCCAGCAGCGCCCGGGACAGGACCTTTGTTGAGACCCAGTACTTC. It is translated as CASSARDRTFVETQYF.

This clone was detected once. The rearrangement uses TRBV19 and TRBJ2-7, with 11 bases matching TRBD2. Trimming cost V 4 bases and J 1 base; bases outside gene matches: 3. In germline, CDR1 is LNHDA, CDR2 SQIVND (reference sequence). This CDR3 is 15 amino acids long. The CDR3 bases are TGTGCCAGTAGTACACTAGCGGGAGAATCCTACGAGCAGTACTTC. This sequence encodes CASSTLAGESYEQYF.

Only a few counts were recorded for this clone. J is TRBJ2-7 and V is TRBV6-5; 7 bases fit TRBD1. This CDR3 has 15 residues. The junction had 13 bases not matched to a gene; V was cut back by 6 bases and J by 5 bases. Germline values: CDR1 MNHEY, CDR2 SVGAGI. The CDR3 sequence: CASSQPSTGPHEQYF. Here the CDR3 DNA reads TGTGCCAGCAGCCAACCTTCGACAGGGCCCCACGAGCAGTACTTC.

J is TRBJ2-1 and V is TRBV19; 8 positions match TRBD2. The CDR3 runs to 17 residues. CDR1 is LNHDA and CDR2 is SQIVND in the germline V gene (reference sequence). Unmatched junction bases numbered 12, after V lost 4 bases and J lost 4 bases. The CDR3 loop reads CASSRPGGAGAYNEQFF. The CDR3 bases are TGTGCCAGTAGTAGACCGGGCGGAGCGGGAGCTTACAATGAGCAGTTCTTC.

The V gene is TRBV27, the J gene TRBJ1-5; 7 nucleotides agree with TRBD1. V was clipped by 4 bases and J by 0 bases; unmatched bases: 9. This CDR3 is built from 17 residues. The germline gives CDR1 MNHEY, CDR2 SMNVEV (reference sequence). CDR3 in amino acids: CASSWTGSPYSNQPQHF. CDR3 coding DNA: TGTGCCAGCAGTTGGACAGGCTCACCGTATAGCAATCAGCCCCAGCATTTT.

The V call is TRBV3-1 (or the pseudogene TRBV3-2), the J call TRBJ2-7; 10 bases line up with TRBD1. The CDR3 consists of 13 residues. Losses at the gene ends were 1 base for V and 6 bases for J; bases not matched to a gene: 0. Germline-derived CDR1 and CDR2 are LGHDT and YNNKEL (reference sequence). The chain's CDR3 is CASSQGTGGEQYF. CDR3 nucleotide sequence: TGTGCCAGCAGCCAAGGGACAGGGGGCGAGCAGTACTTC.

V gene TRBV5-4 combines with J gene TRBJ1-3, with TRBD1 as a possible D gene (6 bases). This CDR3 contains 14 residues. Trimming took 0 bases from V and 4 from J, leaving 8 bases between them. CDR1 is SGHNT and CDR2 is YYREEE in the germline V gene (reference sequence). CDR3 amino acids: CASSLEGTGNTIYF. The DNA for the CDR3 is TGTGCCAGCAGCTTGGAGGGGACAGGAAACACCATATATTTT.

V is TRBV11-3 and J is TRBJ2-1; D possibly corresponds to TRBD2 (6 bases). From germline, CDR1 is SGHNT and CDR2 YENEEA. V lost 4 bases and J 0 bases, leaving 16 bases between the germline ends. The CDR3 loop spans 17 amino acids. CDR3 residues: CASSSSYGGSSYNEQFF. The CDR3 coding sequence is TGTGCCAGCAGCTCTAGTTATGGAGGGAGCTCCTACAATGAGCAGTTCTTC. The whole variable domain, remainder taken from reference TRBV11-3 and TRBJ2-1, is EAGVVQSPRYKIIEKKQPVAFWCNPISGHNTLYWYLQNLGQGPELLIRYENEEAVDDSQLPKDRFSAERLKGVDSTLKIQPAELGDSAVYLCASSSSYGGSSYNEQFFGPGTRLTVL.

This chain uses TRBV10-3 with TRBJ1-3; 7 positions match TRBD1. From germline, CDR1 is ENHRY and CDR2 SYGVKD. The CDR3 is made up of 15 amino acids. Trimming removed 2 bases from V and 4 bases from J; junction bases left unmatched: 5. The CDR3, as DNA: TGTGCCATCAGTGAGACACAGGGGCCCGGAAACACCATATATTTT. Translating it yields CAISETQGPGNTIYF.

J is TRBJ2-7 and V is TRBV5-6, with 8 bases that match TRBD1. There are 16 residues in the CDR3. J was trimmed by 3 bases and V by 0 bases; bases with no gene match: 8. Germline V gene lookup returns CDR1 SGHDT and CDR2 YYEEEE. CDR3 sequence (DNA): TGTGCCAGCAGCTTGGGGACAGGGTCTATAGGCTACGAGCAGTACTTC. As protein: CASSLGTGSIGYEQYF. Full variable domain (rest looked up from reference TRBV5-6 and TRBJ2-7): DAGVTQSPTHLIKTRGQQVTLRCSPKSGHDTVSWYQQALGQGPQFIFQYYEEEERQRGNFPDRFSGHQFPNYSSELNVNALLLGDSALYLCASSLGTGSIGYEQYFGPGTRLTVT.